The next 14 T cell receptor beta chains were all read from a single sample in a study of cytomegalovirus exposure and HLA in healthy donors. Both 60 Vbeta primers and 13 Jbeta primers went into the PCR. Using immunoSEQ multiplex PCR, the repertoire was profiled, and TCRdb retains in-frame clones only, with some absent. The sample records about 140,000 clones, 78% being singletons. Specimen: PBMCs. Receptors were obtained from a woman under 30 in good health and CMV-seropositive.

The V call is TRBV4-3, the J call TRBJ2-2, with 11 bases aligning to TRBD1. CDR1 is LGHNA, CDR2 YSLEER, per germline. The CDR3 is 19 amino acids. With 0 bases clipped from V and 0 bases from J, the junction kept 6 bases outside the gene matches. CDR3 sequence: CASSQEGQGARANTGELFF. As DNA, the CDR3 is TGCGCCAGCAGCCAAGAAGGACAGGGGGCACGGGCGAACACCGGGGAGCTGTTTTTT.

The V call is TRBV5-6, the J call TRBJ1-1; 10 positions agree with TRBD1. The germline gives CDR1 SGHDT, CDR2 YYEEEE. The V and J ends lost 0 bases and 5 bases, in that order; junction bases with no gene match: 4. There are 15 residues in the CDR3. The CDR3 DNA sequence: TGTGCCAGCAGCTTGGCGTCGGGACAGGGGACTGAAGCTTTCTTT. It translates to CASSLASGQGTEAFF.

The rearrangement joins TRBV6-1 to TRBJ1-1, with unresolved D. V was shortened by 3 bases and J by 1 base, with 6 bases between the two germline ends. Germline values: CDR1 MNHNS, CDR2 SASEGT. This CDR3 spans 13 amino acids. The CDR3, as DNA: TGTGCCAGCAGTGAGGCACGGAACACTGAAGCTTTCTTT. Translation: CASSEARNTEAFF.

Worth noting for this clone: Its ends do not fully match the called genes, so a read error is possible. This chain connects TRBV11-2 to TRBJ2-7; 7 bases are a match to TRBD1. Per germline, CDR1 SGHAT and CDR2 FQNNGV. This CDR3 comprises 15 residues. The CDR3: CASSVEGQTIYEQYF. CDR3 in DNA: TGTGCCAGCAGCGTAGAGGGACAGACAATCTACGAGCAGTACTTC.

Only one count was recorded for this clone. V is TRBV28 and J is TRBJ1-5, with 7 positions matching TRBD1. This CDR3 has 15 residues. Unmatched junction bases numbered 9, after V lost 6 bases and J lost 4 bases. Germline V gives CDR1 MDHEN, CDR2 SYDVKM. The CDR3 DNA sequence: TGTGCCAGCAGGGCACAGGGGAACCCGAATCAGCCCCAGCATTTT. Amino acids: CASRAQGNPNQPQHF.

The V gene is TRBV6-5, the J gene TRBJ2-4; perhaps TRBD2 as D (5 bases). The CDR3 loop spans 15 amino acids. Trimming took off 6 bases at V and 0 bases at J, with 12 bases between the two ends. Germline loops: CDR1 MNHEY, CDR2 SVGAGI. The CDR3 coding sequence is TGTGCCAGCAGCCTCGGAGGAGTAGCCAAAAACATTCAGTACTTC. This translates into CASSLGGVAKNIQYF.

This clone occurred once. The chain has TRBV10-3 and TRBJ2-7; D is possibly TRBD1 (6 bases). The CDR3 covers 14 residues. Deletions cut 5 bases from V and 2 bases from J, with 13 bases between. Germline V gene sequence: CDR1 ENHRY, CDR2 SYGVKD. The CDR3 DNA sequence: TGTGCCATCAGTTCTACAGGGTCCCCCTACGAGCAGTACTTC. Translating it yields CAISSTGSPYEQYF.

The chain recombines TRBV28 with TRBJ2-4; D may be TRBD2 (6 bases). CDR3 size: 13 residues. V was cut by 7 bases and J by 6 bases, with 13 bases left in between. Germline V gene data show CDR1 as MDHEN and CDR2 as SYDVKM. CDR3 in amino acids: CASKMGGTNIQYF. For the CDR3, the DNA is TGTGCCAGCAAGATGGGGGGTACAAACATTCAGTACTTC.

The V gene is TRBV2, the J gene TRBJ2-7; TRBD1 agrees at 12 bases. The CDR3 has 15 amino acids. V was pared by 6 bases and J by 5 bases, with 8 bases of the junction left unmatched. In germline, CDR1 is SNHLY, CDR2 FYNNEI. The CDR3 region is CASRPTGTGGDEQYF. The CDR3 region has the DNA TGTGCCAGCAGACCAACCGGGACAGGGGGCGACGAGCAGTACTTC.

This sequence joins TRBV4-1 and TRBJ1-1, with D perhaps TRBD1 (6 bases). This CDR3 is 18 amino acids long. Trimming took 0 bases from V and 6 from J, leaving 23 bases between them. From germline, CDR1 is MGHRA and CDR2 YSYEKL. CDR3 loop: CASSQDDSLWGLGAEAFF. Here the CDR3 DNA reads TGCGCCAGCAGCCAAGACGACAGTTTGTGGGGGCTTGGCGCTGAAGCTTTCTTT.

The rearrangement links TRBV2 to TRBJ2-7; TRBD1 might be the D (6 bases). V was trimmed by 5 bases and J by 0 bases, leaving 8 bases between them. Looked up from germline, CDR1 is SNHLY and CDR2 is FYNNEI. This CDR3 has 13 amino acids. The CDR3 coding sequence is TGTGCCAGCAGTCGGGACACCTCCTACGAGCAGTACTTC. It codes for CASSRDTSYEQYF.

On this clone itself: Other DNA sequences of this sample code for an identical CDR3. The chain is built from TRBV27 and TRBJ1-5; D may be TRBD1 (5 bases). V gave up 0 bases and J gave up 2 bases, with 5 bases separating them. Germline CDR1 MNHEY, CDR2 SMNVEV (reference sequence). CDR3 size: 14 residues. The CDR3 nucleotides read TGTGCCAGCAGTTTATCAGGGGGCAATCAGCCCCAGCATTTT. This codes for CASSLSGGNQPQHF.

This sequence joins TRBV28 and TRBJ1-4, with D tentatively TRBD1 (6 bases). Germline CDR1 reads MDHEN; CDR2 reads SYDVKM. Trimming removed 3 bases at V and 8 bases at J, with 16 bases between. The CDR3 is 15 amino acids. CDR3 region: CASSFSLGGREKLFF. For the CDR3, the DNA is TGTGCCAGCAGTTTTAGTCTCGGGGGGCGGGAAAAACTGTTTTTT.

This chain uses TRBV4-3 with TRBJ2-7, with a tentative D call TRBD1 (6 bases). Trimming took off 3 bases at V and 1 base at J, with 16 bases between the two ends. CDR1 is LGHNA and CDR2 is YSLEER in the germline V gene. The CDR3 has 16 amino acids. The CDR3 DNA reads TGCGCCAGCAGCCAGACTACAGGGTCGGGATCCTACGAGCAGTACTTC. Translated: CASSQTTGSGSYEQYF.